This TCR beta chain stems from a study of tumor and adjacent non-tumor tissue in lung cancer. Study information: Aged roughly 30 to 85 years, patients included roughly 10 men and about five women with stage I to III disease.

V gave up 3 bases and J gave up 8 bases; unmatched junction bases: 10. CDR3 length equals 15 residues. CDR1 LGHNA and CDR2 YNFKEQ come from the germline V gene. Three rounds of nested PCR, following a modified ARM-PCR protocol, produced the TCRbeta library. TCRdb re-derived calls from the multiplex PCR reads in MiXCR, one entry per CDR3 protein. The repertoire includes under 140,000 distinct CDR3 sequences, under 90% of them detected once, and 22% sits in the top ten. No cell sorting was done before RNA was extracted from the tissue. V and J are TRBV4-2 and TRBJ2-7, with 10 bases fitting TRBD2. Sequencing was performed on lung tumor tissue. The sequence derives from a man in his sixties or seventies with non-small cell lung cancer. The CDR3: CASSQVALAGDKQYF. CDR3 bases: TGTGCCAGCAGCCAGGTTGCCCTAGCGGGGGACAAGCAGTACTTC.